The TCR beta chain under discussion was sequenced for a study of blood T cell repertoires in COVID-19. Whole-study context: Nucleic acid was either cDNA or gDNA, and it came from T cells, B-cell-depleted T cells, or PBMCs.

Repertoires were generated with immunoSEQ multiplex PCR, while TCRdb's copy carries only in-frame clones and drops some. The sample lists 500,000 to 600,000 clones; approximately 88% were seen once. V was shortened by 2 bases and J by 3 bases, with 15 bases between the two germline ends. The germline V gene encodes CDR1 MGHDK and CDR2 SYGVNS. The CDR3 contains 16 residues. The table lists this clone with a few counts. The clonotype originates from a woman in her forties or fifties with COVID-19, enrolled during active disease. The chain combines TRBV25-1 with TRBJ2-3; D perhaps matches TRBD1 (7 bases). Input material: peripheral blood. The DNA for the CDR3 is TGTGCCAGCAGTGAAGACTTAGCAGGGGGGACAGATACGCAGTATTTT. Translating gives CASSEDLAGGTDTQYF.